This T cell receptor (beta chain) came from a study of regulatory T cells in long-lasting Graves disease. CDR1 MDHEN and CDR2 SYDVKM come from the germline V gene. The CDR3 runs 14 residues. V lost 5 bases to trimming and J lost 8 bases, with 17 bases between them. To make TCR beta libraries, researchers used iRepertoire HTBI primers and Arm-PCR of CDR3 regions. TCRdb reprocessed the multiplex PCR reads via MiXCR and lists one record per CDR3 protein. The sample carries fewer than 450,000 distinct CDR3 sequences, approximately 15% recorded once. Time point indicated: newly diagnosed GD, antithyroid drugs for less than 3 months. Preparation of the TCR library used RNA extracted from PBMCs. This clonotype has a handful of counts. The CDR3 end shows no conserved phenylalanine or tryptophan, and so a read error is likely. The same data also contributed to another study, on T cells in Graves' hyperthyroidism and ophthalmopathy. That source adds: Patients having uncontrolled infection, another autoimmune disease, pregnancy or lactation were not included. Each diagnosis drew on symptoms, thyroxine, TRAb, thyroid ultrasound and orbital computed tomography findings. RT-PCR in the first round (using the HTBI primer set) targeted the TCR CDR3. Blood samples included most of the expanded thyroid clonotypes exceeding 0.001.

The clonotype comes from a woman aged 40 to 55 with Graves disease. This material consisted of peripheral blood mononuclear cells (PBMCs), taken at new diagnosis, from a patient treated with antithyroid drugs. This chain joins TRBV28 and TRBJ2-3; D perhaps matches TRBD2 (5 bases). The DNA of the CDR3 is TGTGCCAGCAGTCCTTTACGACGGGGAACTACGCAGTATTCT. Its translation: CASSPLRRGTTQYS.